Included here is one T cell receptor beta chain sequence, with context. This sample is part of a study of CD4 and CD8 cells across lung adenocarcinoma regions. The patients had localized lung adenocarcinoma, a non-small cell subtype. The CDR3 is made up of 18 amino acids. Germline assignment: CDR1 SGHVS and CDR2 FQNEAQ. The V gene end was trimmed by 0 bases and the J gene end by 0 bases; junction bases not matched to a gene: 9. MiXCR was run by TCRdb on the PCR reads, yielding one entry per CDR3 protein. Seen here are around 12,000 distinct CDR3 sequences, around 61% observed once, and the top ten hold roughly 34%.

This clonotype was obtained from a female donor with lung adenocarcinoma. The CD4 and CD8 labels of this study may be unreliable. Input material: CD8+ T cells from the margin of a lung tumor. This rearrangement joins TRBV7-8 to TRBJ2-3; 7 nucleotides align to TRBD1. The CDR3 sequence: CASSLAPRTGTSTDTQYF. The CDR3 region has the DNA TGTGCCAGCAGCTTAGCCCCTCGGACAGGAACTAGCACAGATACGCAGTATTTT.